This entry concerns a single T cell receptor beta chain. Which antigen it targets is not known. Base qualities are not at hand, and no much larger clone is one base apart. This entry is derived from a study of blood T cell repertoires in COVID-19 (dated by TCRdb to 2018 to 2020). Looking at the study overall: Samples covering the acute and convalescent phases of COVID-19 were provided by collaborators in the United States, Italy and Spain. The material from the prospective study consisted of cDNA or gDNA derived from T cells, B-cell-depleted T cells, or PBMCs. Where available, HLA class I and class II types were obtained from metadata supplied by the sample provider rather than from assay-based typing. Deeply sampled blood TCRbeta repertoires from subjects exposed to, actively infected with, or recovered from COVID-19 were included in the dataset. A freely available public database, intended as a resource for researchers studying the immune response to SARS-CoV-2, is where the repertoires were released. Nearly every sample came with metadata listing a de-identified subject ID, COVID-19 status, age in years and sex. The samples were drawn from two sources: the first 160 participants of the ongoing ImmuneRACE study, and about 1,300 subjects contributed by 6 global collaborators.

TCRbeta CDR3 regions were amplified from genomic DNA by means of the immunoSEQ Assay, a bias-controlled multiplex PCR. The paper's data handling went like this. The number of nucleated cells in each sample was estimated by amplification of reference gene primers within the assay. To quantify the absolute abundance of each unique TCRbeta CDR3 rearrangement, sequence reads were collapsed and filtered. For each sample, productive Simpson clonality was calculated as the square root of Simpson's diversity index across productive rearrangements. Held by TCRdb, this immuneACCESS table contains in-frame sequences only and omits some clones. Under half of the omission traces to an unresolved V gene where checked; the cause of the rest is unknown. V and J calls and clone size are given by that table; D and trimming were obtained from the DNA. The sample table shows under 350,000 clones, and approximately 88% are seen once. The top ten hold around 2.1% of the sample.

Overall results and qualifications from the work: The amount of clinical and demographic metadata varied by source and participant and was provided uncurated.

Whole blood was collected in K2EDTA tubes by collaborating institutions according to the institutions' own protocols. For TCRbeta analysis, collaborators shipped samples in one of three forms: frozen whole blood, isolated PBMCs, or DNA extracted from either of those sample types. Relative to germline, V is missing 1 base and J is missing 5 bases, with 5 bases of the junction outside any gene match. The CDR3 holds 15 amino acids from the cysteine to the phenylalanine. CDR3 DNA is the only sequence kept; it has 45 bases, read in frame from the first base. Looking up the germline V gene yields CDR1 SGHTA and CDR2 FQGTGA.

The TCR was taken from a man in his forties or fifties with acute or convalescent COVID-19. The chain links TRBV7-3 with TRBJ2-5; 9 nucleotides in the junction match TRBD1. The sequenced sample consisted of peripheral blood. The CDR3 loop reads CASSLRGQGMETQYF. The DNA reads TGTGCCAGCAGCTTAAGGGGACAGGGTATGGAGACCCAGTACTTC.